This paragraph covers one TCR beta chain sequence. This sample was taken from a study of blood T cell repertoires in COVID-19. Whole-study context: PBMCs, B-cell-depleted T cells, or T cells provided the cDNA or gDNA that made up the material.

Source study methods: Cell counts per sample came from amplifying reference gene primers. Sequencing was performed with immunoSEQ multiplex PCR; in TCRdb, only in-frame clones are kept and a portion is missing. The D gene and trimming were derived from the DNA, and the V and J assignments and clone size from that table. The sample consists of approximately 300,000 clones, approximately 83% of them appearing once. Germline assignment: CDR1 SGHVS and CDR2 FNYEAQ. The CDR3 covers 13 residues. Trimming took 5 bases from V and 6 from J; bases not matched to a gene: 3. The sample comprised PBMCs or T cells enriched from blood (not recorded which). The sequence was obtained from a woman aged 25 to 45 who had recovered from COVID-19. This chain joins TRBV7-6 and TRBJ1-1; 10 bases map to TRBD1. The CDR3 DNA sequence: TGTGCCAGCAGCCCGGACAGGGGGGCTGAAGCTTTCTTT. This sequence encodes CASSPDRGAEAFF.